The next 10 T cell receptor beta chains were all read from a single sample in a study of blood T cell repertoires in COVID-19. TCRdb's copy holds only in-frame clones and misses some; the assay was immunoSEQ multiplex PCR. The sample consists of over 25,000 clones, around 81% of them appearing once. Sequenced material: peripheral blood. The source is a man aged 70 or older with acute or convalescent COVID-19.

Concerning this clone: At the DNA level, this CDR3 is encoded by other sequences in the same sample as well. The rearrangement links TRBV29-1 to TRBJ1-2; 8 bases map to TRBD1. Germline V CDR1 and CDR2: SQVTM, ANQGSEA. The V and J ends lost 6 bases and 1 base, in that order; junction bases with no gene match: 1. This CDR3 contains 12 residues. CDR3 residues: CSVGQGNYGYTF. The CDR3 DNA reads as TGCAGCGTCGGACAGGGTAACTATGGCTACACCTTC.

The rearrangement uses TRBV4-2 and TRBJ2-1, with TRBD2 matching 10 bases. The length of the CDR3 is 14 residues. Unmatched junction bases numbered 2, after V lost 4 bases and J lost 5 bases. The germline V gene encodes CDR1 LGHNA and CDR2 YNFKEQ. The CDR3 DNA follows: TGTGCCAGCAGCCGAGCGGGGGGGGACAATGAGCAGTTCTTC. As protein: CASSRAGGDNEQFF.

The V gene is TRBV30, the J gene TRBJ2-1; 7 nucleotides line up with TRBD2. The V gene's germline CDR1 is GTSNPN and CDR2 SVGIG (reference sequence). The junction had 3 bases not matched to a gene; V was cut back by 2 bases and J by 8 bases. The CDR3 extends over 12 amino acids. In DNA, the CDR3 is TGTGCCTGGAGTCGCGGGAGCCATGAGCAGTTCTTC. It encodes CAWSRGSHEQFF.

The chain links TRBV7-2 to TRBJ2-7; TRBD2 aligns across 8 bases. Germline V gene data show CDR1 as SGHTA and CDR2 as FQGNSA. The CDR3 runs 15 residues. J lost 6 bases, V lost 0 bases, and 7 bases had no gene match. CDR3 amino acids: CASSLALNAGGEQYF. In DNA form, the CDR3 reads TGTGCCAGCAGCTTAGCGCTTAACGCGGGAGGCGAGCAGTACTTC.

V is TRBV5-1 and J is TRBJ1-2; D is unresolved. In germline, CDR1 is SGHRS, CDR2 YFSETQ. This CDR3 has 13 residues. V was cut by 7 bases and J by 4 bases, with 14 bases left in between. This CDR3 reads CASAAGLFYGYTF. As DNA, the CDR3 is TGCGCCAGCGCTGCGGGGTTGTTCTATGGCTACACCTTC. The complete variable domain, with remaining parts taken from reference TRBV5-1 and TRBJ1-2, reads KAGVTQTPRYLIKTRGQQVTLSCSPISGHRSVSWYQQTPGQGLQFLFEYFSETQRNKGNFPGRFSGRQFSNSRSEMNVSTLELGDSALYLCASAAGLFYGYTFGSGTRLTVV.

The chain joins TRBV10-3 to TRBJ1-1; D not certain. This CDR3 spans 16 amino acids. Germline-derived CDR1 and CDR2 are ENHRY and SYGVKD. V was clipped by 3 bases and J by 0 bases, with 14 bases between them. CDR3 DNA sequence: TGTGCCATCAGTGAACCGGCGGGCGTCATGAACACTGAAGCTTTCTTT. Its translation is CAISEPAGVMNTEAFF.

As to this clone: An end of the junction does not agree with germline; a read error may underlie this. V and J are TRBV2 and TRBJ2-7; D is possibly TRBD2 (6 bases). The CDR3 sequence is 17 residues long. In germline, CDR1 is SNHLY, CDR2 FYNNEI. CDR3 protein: CASTTRRPGLLSHEQYF. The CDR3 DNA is TGTGCCAGCACCACTAGGAGACCGGGACTCCTCTCCCACGAGCAGTACTTC.

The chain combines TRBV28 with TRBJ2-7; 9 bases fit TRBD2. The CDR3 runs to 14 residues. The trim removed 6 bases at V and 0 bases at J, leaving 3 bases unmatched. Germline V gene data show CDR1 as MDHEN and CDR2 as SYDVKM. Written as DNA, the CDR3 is TGTGCCAGCAGGAGTAGCGGGGGCTCCTACGAGCAGTACTTC. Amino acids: CASRSSGGSYEQYF.

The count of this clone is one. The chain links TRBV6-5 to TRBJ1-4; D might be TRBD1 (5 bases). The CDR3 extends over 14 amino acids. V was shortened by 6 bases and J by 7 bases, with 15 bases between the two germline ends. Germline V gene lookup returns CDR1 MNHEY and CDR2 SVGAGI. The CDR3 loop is CASSLSGIGEKLFF. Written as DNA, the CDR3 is TGTGCCAGCAGCCTTTCAGGGATCGGTGAAAAACTGTTTTTT.

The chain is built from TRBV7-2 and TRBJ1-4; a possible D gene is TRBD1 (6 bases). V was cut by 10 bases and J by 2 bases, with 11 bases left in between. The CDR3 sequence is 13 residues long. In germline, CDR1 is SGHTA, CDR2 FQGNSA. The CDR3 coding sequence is TGTGCCACCTCAGGGGTGACTAATGAAAAACTGTTTTTT. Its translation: CATSGVTNEKLFF.